This note documents a single TCR beta chain sequence. Both 60 Vbeta primers and 13 Jbeta primers went into the PCR. The table came from immunoSEQ multiplex PCR; TCRdb's copy has only in-frame clones and leaves some out. Of about 90,000 clones listed, 65% to 85% were seen once; the top ten hold about 2%. This CDR3 has 14 amino acids. Germline V gene data show CDR1 as SGDLS and CDR2 as YYNGEE. Deletions cut 2 bases from V and 0 bases from J, with 8 bases between. The sample belongs to a study of cytomegalovirus exposure and HLA in healthy donors. Study context: Out of roughly 170 million T cells, an earlier analysis found over 100 million unique TCR beta sequences in total.

The sequenced sample consisted of PBMCs. V gene TRBV9 combines with J gene TRBJ1-1; D call uncertain. This sequence was found in a young man in good health and CMV-seronegative. The CDR3 region is CASSVGAMNTEAFF. The CDR3 nucleotides read TGTGCCAGCAGCGTGGGCGCGATGAACACTGAAGCTTTCTTT. The complete variable domain, with remaining parts taken from reference TRBV9 and TRBJ1-1, reads DSGVTQTPKHLITATGQRVTLRCSPRSGDLSVYWYQQSLDQGLQFLIQYYNGEERAKGNILERFSAQQFPDLHSELNLSSLELGDSALYFCASSVGAMNTEAFFGQGTRLTVV.